This T cell receptor (beta chain) originates from a study of shared clonotypes between healthy human individuals. Study outcomes and limitations: Sampling involved blood alone; tissue repertoires likely differ.

Germline values: CDR1 SGHAT, CDR2 FQNNGV. V lost 5 bases and J lost 2; bases outside the gene matches: 15. The CDR3 is made up of 18 amino acids. Around 30,000 T cell genomes (approximately 210 ng DNA) went into each sorted-subset replicate. Here immunoSEQ multiplex PCR was the method, and the copy in TCRdb shows in-frame clones only, minus some. The sample lists nearly 1 million clones, about 80% seen once, with over 1.3% in the top ten. Concerning this clone itself: Its antigen remains unknown.

The clonotype comes from a man aged 18-30 years in good health. The V gene is TRBV11-2, the J gene TRBJ2-1; 7 nucleotides align to TRBD2. Material for sequencing was memory CD4+ T cells sorted from blood. Indicated subset: CD45RA-negative fraction. In DNA, the CDR3 is TGTGCCAGCAGCCCAATCTCGGGGCTAGCGGTCACCTACAATGAGCAGTTCTTC. Amino acid sequence: CASSPISGLAVTYNEQFF.